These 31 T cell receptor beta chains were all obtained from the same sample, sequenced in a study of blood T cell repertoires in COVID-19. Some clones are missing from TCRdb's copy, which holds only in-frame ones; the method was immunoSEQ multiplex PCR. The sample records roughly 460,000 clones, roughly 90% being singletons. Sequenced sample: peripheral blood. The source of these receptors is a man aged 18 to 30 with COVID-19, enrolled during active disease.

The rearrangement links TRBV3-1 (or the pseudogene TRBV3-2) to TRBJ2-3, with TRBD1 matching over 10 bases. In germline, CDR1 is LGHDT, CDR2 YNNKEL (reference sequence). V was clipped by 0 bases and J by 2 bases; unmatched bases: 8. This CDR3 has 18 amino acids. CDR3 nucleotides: TGTGCCAGCAGCCAAGATATTGGGGACAGGGGATACACAGATACGCAGTATTTT. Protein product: CASSQDIGDRGYTDTQYF.

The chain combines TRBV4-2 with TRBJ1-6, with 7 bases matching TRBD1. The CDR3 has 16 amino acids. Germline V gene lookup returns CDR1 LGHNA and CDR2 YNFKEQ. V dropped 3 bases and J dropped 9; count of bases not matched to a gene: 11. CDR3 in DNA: TGTGCCAGCAGCCACACACCGGGACAGAGATTTTCACCCCTCCACTTT. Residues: CASSHTPGQRFSPLHF.

The CDR3 DNA reads as TGTGCCAGCAGCTGGGGCTACAGGGGGAACACTGAAGCTTTCTTT. It yields the protein CASSWGYRGNTEAFF. The chain links TRBV7-9 to TRBJ1-1; 7 bases align to TRBD1. The V segment lost 4 bases and the J segment 1 base; nucleotides outside the gene matches: 6. CDR1 and CDR2 (germline): SEHNR, FQNEAQ (reference sequence). The CDR3 sequence is 15 residues long.

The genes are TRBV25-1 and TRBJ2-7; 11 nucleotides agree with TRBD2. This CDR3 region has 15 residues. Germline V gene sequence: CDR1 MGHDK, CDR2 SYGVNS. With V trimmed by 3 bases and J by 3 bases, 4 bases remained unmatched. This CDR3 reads CASSDKLAGDYEQYF. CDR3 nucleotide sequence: TGTGCCAGCAGTGATAAACTAGCGGGGGACTACGAGCAGTACTTC.

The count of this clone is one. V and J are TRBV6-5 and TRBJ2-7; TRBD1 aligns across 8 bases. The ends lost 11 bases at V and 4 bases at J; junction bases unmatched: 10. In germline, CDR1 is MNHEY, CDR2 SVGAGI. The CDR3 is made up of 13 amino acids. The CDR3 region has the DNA TGTGCCTCCCGGGACAGGTTCGGGTACGAGCAGTACTTC. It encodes CASRDRFGYEQYF.

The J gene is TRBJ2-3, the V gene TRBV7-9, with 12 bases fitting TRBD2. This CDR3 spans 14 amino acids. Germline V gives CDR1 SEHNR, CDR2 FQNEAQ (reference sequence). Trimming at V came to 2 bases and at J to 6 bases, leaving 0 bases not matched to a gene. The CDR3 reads CASSLTSGGDTQYF. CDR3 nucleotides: TGTGCCAGCAGCTTAACTAGCGGGGGGGATACGCAGTATTTT.

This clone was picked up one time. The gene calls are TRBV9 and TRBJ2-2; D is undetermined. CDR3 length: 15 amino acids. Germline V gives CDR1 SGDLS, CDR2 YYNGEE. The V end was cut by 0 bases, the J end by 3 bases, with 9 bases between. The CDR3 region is CASSVDGGDTGELFF. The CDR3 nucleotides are TGTGCCAGCAGCGTAGATGGCGGAGACACCGGGGAGCTGTTTTTT.

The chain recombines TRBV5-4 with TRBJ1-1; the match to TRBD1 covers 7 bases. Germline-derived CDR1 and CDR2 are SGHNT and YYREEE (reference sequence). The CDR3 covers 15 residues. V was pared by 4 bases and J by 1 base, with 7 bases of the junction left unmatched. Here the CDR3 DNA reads TGTGCCAGCAGCACCGAAGGGGGCCCGAACACTGAAGCTTTCTTT. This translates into CASSTEGGPNTEAFF.

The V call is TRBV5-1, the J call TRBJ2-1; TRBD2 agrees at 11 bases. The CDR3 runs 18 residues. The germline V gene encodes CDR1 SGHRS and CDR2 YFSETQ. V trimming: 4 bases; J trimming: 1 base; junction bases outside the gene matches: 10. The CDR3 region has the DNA TGCGCCAGCAGCCCATATTTAGCGGGAGGGATTTCCTACAATGAGCAGTTCTTC. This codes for CASSPYLAGGISYNEQFF.

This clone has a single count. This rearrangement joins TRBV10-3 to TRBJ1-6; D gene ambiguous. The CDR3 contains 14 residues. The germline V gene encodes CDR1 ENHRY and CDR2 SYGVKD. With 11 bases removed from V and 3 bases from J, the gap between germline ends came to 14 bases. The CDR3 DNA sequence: TGTGCCCCTTGGTGGCGGAACTATAATTCACCCCTCCACTTT. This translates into CAPWWRNYNSPLHF.

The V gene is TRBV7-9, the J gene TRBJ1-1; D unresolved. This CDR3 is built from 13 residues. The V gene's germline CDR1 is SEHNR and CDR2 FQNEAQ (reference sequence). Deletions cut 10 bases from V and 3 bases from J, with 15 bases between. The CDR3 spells CATVGVRDTEAFF. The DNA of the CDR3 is TGTGCCACTGTCGGGGTGCGGGACACTGAAGCTTTCTTT.

CDR3 sequence reads: CASRQGNNSPLHF. CDR3 sequence (DNA): TGTGCCAGCAGACAGGGGAATAATTCACCCCTCCACTTT. The V gene is TRBV6-5, the J gene TRBJ1-6; 7 bases align to TRBD1. V lost 6 bases and J lost 5; bases outside the gene matches: 1. Germline V gene data show CDR1 as MNHEY and CDR2 as SVGAGI. The CDR3 runs to 13 residues.

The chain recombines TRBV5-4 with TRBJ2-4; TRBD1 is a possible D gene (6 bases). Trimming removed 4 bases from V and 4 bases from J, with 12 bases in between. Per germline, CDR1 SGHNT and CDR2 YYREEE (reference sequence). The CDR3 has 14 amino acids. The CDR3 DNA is TGTGCCAGCAGCCCAGGGGAGAGAAAAAACATTCAGTACTTC. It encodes CASSPGERKNIQYF.

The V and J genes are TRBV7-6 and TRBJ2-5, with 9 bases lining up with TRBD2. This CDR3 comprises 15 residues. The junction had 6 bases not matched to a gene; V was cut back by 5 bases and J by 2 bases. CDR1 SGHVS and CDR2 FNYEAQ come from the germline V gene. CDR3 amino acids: CASSVSGGLQETQYF. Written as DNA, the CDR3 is TGTGCCAGCAGCGTTAGCGGGGGTCTTCAAGAGACCCAGTACTTC.

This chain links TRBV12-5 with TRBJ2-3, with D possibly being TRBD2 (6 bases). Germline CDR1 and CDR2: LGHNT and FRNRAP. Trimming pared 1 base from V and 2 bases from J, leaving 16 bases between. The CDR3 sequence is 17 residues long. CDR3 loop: CASGLALGSSHTDTQYF. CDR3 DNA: TGTGCTAGTGGTTTGGCCCTCGGGAGTTCGCACACAGATACGCAGTATTTT. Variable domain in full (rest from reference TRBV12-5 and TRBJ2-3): DARVTQTPRHKVTEMGQEVTMRCQPILGHNTVFWYRQTMMQGLELLAYFRNRAPLDDSGMPKDRFSAEMPDATLATLKIQPSEPRDSAVYFCASGLALGSSHTDTQYFGPGTRLTVL.

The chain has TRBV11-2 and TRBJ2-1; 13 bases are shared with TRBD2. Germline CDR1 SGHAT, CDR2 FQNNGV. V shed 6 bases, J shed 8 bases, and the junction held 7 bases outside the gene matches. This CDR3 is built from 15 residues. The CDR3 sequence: CASSSLAGGVYEQFF. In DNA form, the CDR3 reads TGTGCCAGCAGTTCACTAGCGGGAGGGGTATATGAGCAGTTCTTC.

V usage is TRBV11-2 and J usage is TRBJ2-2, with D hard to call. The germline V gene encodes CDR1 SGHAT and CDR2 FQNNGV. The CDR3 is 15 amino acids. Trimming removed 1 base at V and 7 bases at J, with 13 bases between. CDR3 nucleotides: TGTGCCAGCAGCTTAGCGGCTACTACCTTCGGGGAGCTGTTTTTT. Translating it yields CASSLAATTFGELFF.

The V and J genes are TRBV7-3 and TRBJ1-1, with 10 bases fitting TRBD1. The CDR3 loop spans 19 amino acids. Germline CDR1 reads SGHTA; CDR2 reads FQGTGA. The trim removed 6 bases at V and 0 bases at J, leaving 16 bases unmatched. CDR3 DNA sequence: TGTGCCAGCAGTCAGCAGGGACAGGGGTGGGCCTTGATGAACACTGAAGCTTTCTTT. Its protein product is CASSQQGQGWALMNTEAFF.

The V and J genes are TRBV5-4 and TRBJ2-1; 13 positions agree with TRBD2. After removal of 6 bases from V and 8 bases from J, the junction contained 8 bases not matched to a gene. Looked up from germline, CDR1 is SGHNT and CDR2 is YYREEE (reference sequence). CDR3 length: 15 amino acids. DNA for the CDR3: TGTGCCAGCATCCTCCGGACTAGCGGGAGAGATGAGCAGTTCTTC. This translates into CASILRTSGRDEQFF. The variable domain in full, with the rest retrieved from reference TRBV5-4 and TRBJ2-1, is ETGVTQSPTHLIKTRGQQVTLRCSSQSGHNTVSWYQQALGQGPQFIFQYYREEENGRGNFPPRFSGLQFPNYSSELNVNALELDDSALYLCASILRTSGRDEQFFGPGTRLTVL.

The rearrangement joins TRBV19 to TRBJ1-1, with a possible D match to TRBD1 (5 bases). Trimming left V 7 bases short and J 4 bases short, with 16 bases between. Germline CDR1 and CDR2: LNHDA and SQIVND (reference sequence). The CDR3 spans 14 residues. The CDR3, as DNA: TGTGCCAGTACCTTCCTCGGGGGGGGCACTGAAGCTTTCTTT. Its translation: CASTFLGGGTEAFF.

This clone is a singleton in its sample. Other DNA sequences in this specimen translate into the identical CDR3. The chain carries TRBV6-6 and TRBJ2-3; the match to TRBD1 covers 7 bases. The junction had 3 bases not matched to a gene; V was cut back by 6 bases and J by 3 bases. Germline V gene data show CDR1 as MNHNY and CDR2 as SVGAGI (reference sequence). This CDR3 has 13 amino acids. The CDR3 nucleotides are TGTGCCAGCAGCTCAGGGGGAACAGATACGCAGTATTTT. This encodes CASSSGGTDTQYF.

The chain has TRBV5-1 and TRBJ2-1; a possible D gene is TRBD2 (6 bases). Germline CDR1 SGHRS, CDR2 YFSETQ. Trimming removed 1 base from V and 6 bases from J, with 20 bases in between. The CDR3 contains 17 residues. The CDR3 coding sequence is TGCGCCAGCAGCTTGAACTTAGCGTTCAGGAGGGCCAATGAGCAGTTCTTC. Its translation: CASSLNLAFRRANEQFF.

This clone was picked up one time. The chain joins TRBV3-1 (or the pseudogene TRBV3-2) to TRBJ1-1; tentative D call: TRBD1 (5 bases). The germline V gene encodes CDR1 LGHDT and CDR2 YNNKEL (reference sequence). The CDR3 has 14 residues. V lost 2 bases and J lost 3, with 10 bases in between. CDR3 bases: TGTGCCAGCAGCCAATTCTGGGGGGACACTGAAGCTTTCTTT. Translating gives CASSQFWGDTEAFF.

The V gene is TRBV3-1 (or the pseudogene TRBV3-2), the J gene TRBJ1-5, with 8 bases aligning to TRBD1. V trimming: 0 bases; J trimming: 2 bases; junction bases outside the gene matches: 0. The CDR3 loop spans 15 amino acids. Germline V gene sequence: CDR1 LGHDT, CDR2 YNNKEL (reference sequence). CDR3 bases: TGTGCCAGCAGCCAAGACAGGGGGCGCAATCAGCCCCAGCATTTT. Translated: CASSQDRGRNQPQHF.

In nucleotides, the CDR3 is TGTGCCAGCAGCTTGGTTCCGGGAGACTACGAGCAGTACTTC. Its protein product is CASSLVPGDYEQYF. The V gene is TRBV5-4, the J gene TRBJ2-7; TRBD2 is a possible D gene (6 bases). The CDR3 extends over 14 amino acids. The V gene lost 0 bases and the J gene lost 3 bases, with 10 bases spanning the gap. The germline gives CDR1 SGHNT, CDR2 YYREEE (reference sequence). Drawing the rest from reference TRBV5-4 and TRBJ2-7, the complete variable domain is ETGVTQSPTHLIKTRGQQVTLRCSSQSGHNTVSWYQQALGQGPQFIFQYYREEENGRGNFPPRFSGLQFPNYSSELNVNALELDDSALYLCASSLVPGDYEQYFGPGTRLTVT.

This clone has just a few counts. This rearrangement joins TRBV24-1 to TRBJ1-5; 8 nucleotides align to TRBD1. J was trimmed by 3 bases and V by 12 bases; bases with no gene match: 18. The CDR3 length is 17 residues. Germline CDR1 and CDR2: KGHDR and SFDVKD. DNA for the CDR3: TGTGCCCCCGGAGGACAGGGACCCAAAATTGCCAATCAGCCCCAGCATTTT. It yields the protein CAPGGQGPKIANQPQHF.

CDR3 bases: TGTGCCAGTAGTATTGACAAGGCTCGGCAGCATTTT. Translation: CASSIDKARQHF. The V and J genes are TRBV19 and TRBJ1-5; D gene unclear. This CDR3 comprises 12 residues. V shed 3 bases and J shed 13 bases, with 13 bases lying between them. CDR1 and CDR2 (germline): LNHDA, SQIVND (reference sequence).

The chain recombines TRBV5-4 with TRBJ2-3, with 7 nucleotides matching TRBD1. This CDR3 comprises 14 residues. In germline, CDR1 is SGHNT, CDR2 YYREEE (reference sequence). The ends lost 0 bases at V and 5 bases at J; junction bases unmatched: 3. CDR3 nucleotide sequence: TGTGCCAGCAGCTTGGAGGGGGCCGTAGATACGCAGTATTTT. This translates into CASSLEGAVDTQYF.

In nucleotides, the CDR3 is TGTGCCAGCAGTTGGGGGGTTGGCAACGAGCAGTACTTC. Its protein product is CASSWGVGNEQYF. The chain recombines TRBV6-5 with TRBJ2-7; D possibly corresponds to TRBD2 (6 bases). CDR3 length: 13 residues. Germline V gene data show CDR1 as MNHEY and CDR2 as SVGAGI. Trimming took off 4 bases at V and 5 bases at J, with 12 bases between the two ends.

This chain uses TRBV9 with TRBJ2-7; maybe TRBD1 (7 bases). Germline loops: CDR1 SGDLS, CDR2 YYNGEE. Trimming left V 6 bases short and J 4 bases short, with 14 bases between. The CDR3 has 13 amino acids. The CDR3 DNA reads TGTGCCAGCAAGGCTTCAGGGGGGTACGAGCAGTACTTC. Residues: CASKASGGYEQYF.

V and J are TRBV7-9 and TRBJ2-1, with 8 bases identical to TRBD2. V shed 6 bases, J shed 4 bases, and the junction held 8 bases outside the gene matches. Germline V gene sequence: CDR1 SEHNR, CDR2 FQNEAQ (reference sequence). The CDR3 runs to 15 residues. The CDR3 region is CASSPPAGEYNEQFF. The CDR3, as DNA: TGTGCCAGCAGTCCTCCAGCGGGGGAATACAATGAGCAGTTCTTC. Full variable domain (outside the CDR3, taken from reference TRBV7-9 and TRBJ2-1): DTGVSQNPRHKITKRGQNVTFRCDPISEHNRLYWYRQTLGQGPEFLTYFQNEAQLEKSRLLSDRFSAERPKGSFSTLEIQRTEQGDSAMYLCASSPPAGEYNEQFFGPGTRLTVL.